The clone carrying this T cell receptor beta chain was counted only a few times. Its antigen remains unknown. TCRdb analysed the RACE reads with MiXCR anew, one entry per CDR3 protein. The sample contains fewer than 200,000 distinct CDR3 sequences, approximately 29% of which appear only once. This CDR3 has 14 residues. Germline CDR1 is DFQATT and CDR2 is SNEGSKA (reference sequence). The V gene lost 6 bases and the J gene lost 8 bases, with 22 bases spanning the gap. The time point is: pre-sensitization, week 0. Treatment described: therapeutic diphenylcyclopropenone sensitization with weekly scalp DPC. This entry comes from a study of human T cells and chemical hapten exposure. Study as a whole: The study enrolled mostly female patients with alopecia areata, totalis or universalis.

Study-wide results and limits: After DPC sensitization, TCRs above 1 in 1000 frequency showed no change. Since the donors had alopecia, their immune response may not be the same as that of healthy people.

The V and J genes are TRBV20-1 and TRBJ1-2; no clear D. The sample consisted of whole blood, taken in connection with sensitization to the hapten diphenylcyclopropenone (DPC). The receptor was derived from a woman under 40 with alopecia areata. Some clones in this sample may be carry-over from other donors' samples. The CDR3 protein is CSAEREHGAGGYTF. The CDR3 DNA sequence: TGCAGTGCAGAACGGGAGCACGGTGCGGGCGGCTACACCTTC.